The 7 T cell receptor beta chains below were found in one sample sequenced in a study of cytomegalovirus exposure and HLA in healthy donors. Use of 60 Vbeta and 13 Jbeta primers characterized the PCR. Profiled with immunoSEQ multiplex PCR; TCRdb holds only in-frame clones, not every one. The sample contains about 200,000 clones, 10% to 15% of which appear only once. The sample taken for sequencing was PBMCs. These receptors all stem from a man aged 50 to 60 in good health and CMV-seropositive.

In its sample, this clone was seen a few times. The genes are TRBV11-2 and TRBJ1-3; D unclear. V was clipped by 1 base and J by 0 bases, with 10 bases between them. The CDR3 runs 16 residues. Per the germline V gene, CDR1 is SGHAT and CDR2 is FQNNGV. The CDR3 region is CASSLGGVPSGNTIYF. The CDR3 DNA follows: TGTGCCAGCAGCTTAGGAGGTGTACCCTCTGGAAACACCATATATTTT.

J is TRBJ1-2 and V is TRBV5-4, with 7 bases that match TRBD1. CDR3 length equals 14 residues. Germline values: CDR1 SGHNT, CDR2 YYREEE (reference sequence). V was pared by 2 bases and J by 5 bases, with 6 bases of the junction left unmatched. The CDR3 loop reads CASSLTGVWYGYTF. CDR3 coding DNA: TGTGCCAGCAGCTTAACAGGGGTTTGGTATGGCTACACCTTC.

This clone was recorded a few times. The V and J genes are TRBV7-2 and TRBJ2-2; 7 bases fit TRBD1. CDR3 length: 16 residues. The ends lost 6 bases at V and 6 bases at J; junction bases unmatched: 13. Germline assignment: CDR1 SGHTA and CDR2 FQGNSA. CDR3 protein: CASSLTWTGVPGELFF. The CDR3 coding sequence is TGTGCCAGCAGTCTGACCTGGACAGGCGTCCCCGGGGAGCTGTTTTTT.

J is TRBJ1-4 and V is TRBV29-1; D may be TRBD1 (5 bases). In germline, CDR1 is SQVTM, CDR2 ANQGSEA. V lost 2 bases and J lost 10, with 17 bases in between. The CDR3 is 14 residues long. CDR3 sequence (DNA): TGCAGCGTTGAATCTAATTTGGGGGGGGGAAAACTGTTTTTT. It translates to CSVESNLGGGKLFF.

The chain couples TRBV12-5 to TRBJ2-5; D gene uncertain. There are 11 residues in the CDR3. The V and J ends lost 3 bases and 5 bases respectively, with 4 bases between them. CDR1 and CDR2 from the germline V gene are LGHNT and FRNRAP. Written as DNA, the CDR3 is TGTGCTAGTGGTTTCGGGGAGACCCAGTACTTC. As protein: CASGFGETQYF.

This clone was detected only a few times. V gene TRBV5-6 combines with J gene TRBJ2-5; 9 bases match TRBD2. CDR1 is SGHDT, CDR2 YYEEEE, per germline. The CDR3 is 16 residues long. J was trimmed by 2 bases and V by 1 base; bases with no gene match: 6. In nucleotides, the CDR3 is TGTGCCAGCAGCTTGCTGGGACTAGCCCCTCAAGAGACCCAGTACTTC. Residues: CASSLLGLAPQETQYF.

The gene calls are TRBV6-5 and TRBJ1-1; the D is unclear. Germline V gives CDR1 MNHEY, CDR2 SVGAGI. This CDR3 is built from 13 residues. Between the trimmed V and J ends, which lost 6 bases and 6 bases, there was a span of 14 bases. CDR3 DNA: TGTGCCAGCAGAATAGACGGGTGGGCTGAAGCTTTCTTT. Protein sequence: CASRIDGWAEAFF.